A single sample gave rise to the 7 T cell receptor beta chains below, sequenced in a study of cytomegalovirus exposure and HLA in healthy donors (dated by TCRdb to 2017 to 2019). Library preparation used the immunoSEQ multiplex PCR assay. The multiplex PCR relied on a mix of 60 forward primers for TCR Vbeta segments and 13 reverse primers for TCR Jbeta segments. Drawn from immuneACCESS, this table holds only the in-frame rearrangements with V and J called that TCRdb kept. Clones are partly lost; checked studies trace under half to an unresolved V gene and leave the rest unexplained. This sample lists about 150,000 clones; 60% to 85% were detected once. The ten largest clonotypes hold more than 10% of the sample. Material for sequencing was PBMCs. These receptors originate from a man aged 35-49 years in good health and CMV-seropositive.

This clone was observed a handful of times. V is TRBV6-5 and J is TRBJ1-1, with D maybe TRBD1 (5 bases). CDR3 length: 15 residues. V was trimmed by 8 bases and J by 1 base, leaving 17 bases between them. CDR1 MNHEY and CDR2 SVGAGI come from the germline V gene. The CDR3 nucleotides are TGTGCCAGCTGGGGTAGGGGAGCGGGGAACACTGAAGCTTTCTTT. This gives the protein CASWGRGAGNTEAFF.

The rearrangement links TRBV11-2 to TRBJ2-1; TRBD2 is a possible D gene (6 bases). This CDR3 spans 13 amino acids. The germline gives CDR1 SGHAT, CDR2 FQNNGV. Trimming took off 3 bases at V and 8 bases at J, with 11 bases between the two ends. CDR3 region: CASSLAGSDEQFF. Written as DNA, the CDR3 is TGTGCCAGCAGCTTGGCGGGAAGCGATGAGCAGTTCTTC.

In its sample, this clone was seen once. The chain recombines TRBV28 with TRBJ2-5; TRBD2 aligns across 8 bases. CDR3 size: 12 residues. Germline V gene lookup returns CDR1 MDHEN and CDR2 SYDVKM. Unmatched junction bases numbered 4, after V lost 8 bases and J lost 5 bases. Written as DNA, the CDR3 is TGTGCCAGCGGTCCGGGGGGGGAGACCCAGTACTTC. It translates to CASGPGGETQYF.

The V gene is TRBV10-3, the J gene TRBJ2-1, with 12 nucleotides matching TRBD2. V shed 9 bases and J 7 bases; nucleotides not matched to a gene: 7. Germline loops: CDR1 ENHRY, CDR2 SYGVKD. The CDR3 spans 14 residues. The CDR3 loop reads CAIGLAGIQNEQFF. CDR3 nucleotide sequence: TGTGCCATTGGACTAGCGGGAATCCAGAATGAGCAGTTCTTC.

The rearrangement joins TRBV11-1 to TRBJ2-3, with 7 bases matching TRBD2. The CDR3 contains 16 residues. Germline V gives CDR1 SGHAT, CDR2 FQDESV (reference sequence). V was clipped by 5 bases and J by 2 bases; unmatched bases: 10. DNA of the CDR3: TGTGCCAGCAGCCATGTCCTGCGGGACTACACAGATACGCAGTATTTT. This encodes CASSHVLRDYTDTQYF.

This chain joins TRBV11-2 and TRBJ2-3; maybe TRBD2 (5 bases). The CDR3 has 12 amino acids. The germline gives CDR1 SGHAT, CDR2 FQNNGV. The ends were cut back, 8 bases at V and 3 bases at J, with 9 bases in the middle. Here the CDR3 DNA reads TGTGCCAGCGGGAGATCGACAGATACGCAGTATTTT. Its protein is CASGRSTDTQYF.

This clone was seen once. This chain uses TRBV9 with TRBJ2-2; TRBD1 aligns across 8 bases. CDR1 and CDR2 from the germline V gene are SGDLS and YYNGEE. With V trimmed by 1 base and J by 8 bases, 4 bases remained unmatched. This CDR3 region has 14 residues. CDR3 sequence reads: CASSVPQGAGELFF. The CDR3 DNA follows: TGTGCCAGCAGCGTACCCCAGGGGGCAGGGGAGCTGTTTTTT.